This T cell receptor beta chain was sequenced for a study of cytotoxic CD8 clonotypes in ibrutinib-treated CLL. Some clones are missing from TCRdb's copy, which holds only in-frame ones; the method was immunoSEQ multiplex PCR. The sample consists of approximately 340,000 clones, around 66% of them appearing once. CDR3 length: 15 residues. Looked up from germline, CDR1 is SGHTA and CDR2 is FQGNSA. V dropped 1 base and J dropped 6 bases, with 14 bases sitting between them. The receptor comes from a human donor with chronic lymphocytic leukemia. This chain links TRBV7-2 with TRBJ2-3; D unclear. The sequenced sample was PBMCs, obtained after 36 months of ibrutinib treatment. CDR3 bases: TGTGCCAGCAGCTTAGTTTCTGTGGCATCGGATACGCAGTATTTT. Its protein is CASSLVSVASDTQYF. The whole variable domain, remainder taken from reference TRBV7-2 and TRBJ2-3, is GAGVSQSPSNKVTEKGKDVELRCDPISGHTALYWYRQSLGQGLEFLIYFQGNSAPDKSGLPSDRFSAERTGGSVSTLTIQRTQQEDSAVYLCASSLVSVASDTQYFGPGTRLTVL.